This is a list of T cell receptor beta chains from one sample in a study of vaccination effects on CD4 cells after COVID-19. The data were produced by immunoSEQ multiplex PCR, yet TCRdb's version contains in-frame clones alone and is incomplete. The profile covers approximately 57,000 clones, with approximately 72% appearing a single time and more than 4% taken by the ten largest. No antigen is known for these receptors. This specimen was CD4+ T cells from PBMCs cultured without peptide, taken after COVID-19 vaccination. The receptors stem from a human donor who received a COVID-19 vaccine. The CDR3 runs from the conserved cysteine through the conserved F or W. A D gene is named only where the DNA matches it firmly. Size tells how often a clone was seen (once, few, many) or the class of an expanded clone, and some rows leave it out.

TRBV7-2	once	.	TRBJ1-5	CASSFNGESQPQHF	TGTGCCAGCAGCTTTAACGGGGAGTCACAGCCCCAGCATTTT
TRBV6-5	.	.	TRBJ2-7	CASSYGLTGGSYEQYF	TGTGCCAGCAGTTACGGTCTGACAGGTGGGTCCTACGAGCAGTACTTC
TRBV19	.	.	TRBJ1-2	CASSFGRINYGYTF	TGTGCCAGTAGTTTTGGACGGATTAACTATGGCTACACCTTC
TRBV5-6	.	TRBD2	TRBJ2-5	CASSSRVAGGGETQYF	TGTGCCAGCAGCTCGAGGGTAGCGGGAGGGGGAGAGACCCAGTACTTC
TRBV6-2/TRBV6-3	.	.	TRBJ2-5	CASSFPGQSETQYF	TGTGCCAGCAGTTTCCCGGGGCAGTCCGAGACCCAGTACTTC
TRBV5-6	.	.	TRBJ1-4	CASSLAGGREKLFF	TGTGCCAGCAGCTTGGCCGGGGGTAGGGAAAAACTGTTTTTT
TRBV29-1	.	.	TRBJ2-5	CSVGGRQKETQYF	TGCAGCGTTGGAGGGCGACAGAAGGAGACCCAGTACTTC
TRBV27	.	TRBD2	TRBJ2-2	CASSLGTSGTGELFF	TGTGCCAGCAGTTTGGGGACTAGCGGCACCGGGGAGCTGTTTTTT
TRBV6-1	.	.	TRBJ2-7	CASSEKGSYEQYF	TGTGCCAGCAGTGAGAAGGGGTCCTACGAGCAGTACTTC
TRBV9	.	.	TRBJ1-1	CASSPQGPVNTEAFF	TGTGCCAGCAGCCCTCAAGGCCCGGTGAACACTGAAGCTTTCTTT
TRBV11-3	once	TRBD1	TRBJ2-1	CASSPGTGGYEQFF	TGTGCCAGCAGCCCCGGGACAGGGGGCTATGAGCAGTTCTTC
TRBV6-5	once	TRBD2	TRBJ2-1	CASIGLAGAGEQFF	TGTGCCAGCATTGGGCTAGCGGGAGCTGGTGAGCAGTTCTTC
TRBV15	once	.	TRBJ2-3	CATSRDTRVKAQYF	TGTGCCACCAGCAGAGATACTCGAGTCAAGGCGCAGTATTTT
TRBV5-1	.	TRBD2	TRBJ2-5	CASSLTGGQETQYF	TGCGCCAGCAGCTTAACGGGGGGGCAAGAGACCCAGTACTTC
TRBV7-8	.	.	TRBJ1-6	CASSPRGTNSPLHF	TGTGCCAGCAGCCCCCGGGGGACCAATTCACCCCTCCACTTT
TRBV10-3	.	.	TRBJ1-2	CAISESRGGIYGYTF	TGTGCCATCAGTGAGTCGAGAGGGGGAATCTATGGCTACACCTTC
TRBV1	.	.	TRBJ1-2	CTSSQGEFDGYTF	TGCACCAGCAGCCAAGGGGAGTTCGATGGCTACACCTTC
TRBV11-3	once	TRBD1	TRBJ2-3	CASSPRTGSNTDTQYF	TGTGCCAGCAGCCCAAGGACAGGTTCCAATACAGATACGCAGTATTTT
TRBV5-1	.	.	TRBJ1-3	CASSPTEGPGTIYF	TGCGCCAGTTCCCCCACGGAGGGCCCGGGCACCATATATTTT
TRBV4-3	.	.	TRBJ2-7	CASSQDGQGEIYEQYF	TGCGCCAGCAGCCAAGACGGCCAGGGTGAGATCTACGAGCAGTACTTC
TRBV19	.	.	TRBJ1-1	CASTPPAQGYHTEAFF	TGTGCCAGTACCCCCCCCGCCCAGGGTTACCACACTGAAGCTTTCTTT
TRBV10-3	.	TRBD1	TRBJ1-1	CAISGRQGDTEAFF	TGTGCCATCAGTGGGAGACAGGGGGACACTGAAGCTTTCTTT
TRBV7-9	.	.	TRBJ1-6	CASSLRSGDHSPLHF	TGTGCCAGCAGCTTAAGGTCAGGGGATCACTCACCCCTCCACTTT
TRBV12-1	.	.	TRBJ2-7	CASSLAPGQDSYEQYF	TGTGCCAGCAGCTTGGCACCGGGGCAGGACTCCTACGAGCAGTACTTC
TRBV6-2/TRBV6-3	.	.	TRBJ2-6	CASSYQFSGANVLTF	TGTGCCAGCAGTTATCAGTTTTCTGGGGCCAACGTCCTGACTTTC
TRBV5-1	.	.	TRBJ1-1	CASSLKTGWTEAFF	TGCGCCAGCAGCTTAAAGACAGGATGGACTGAAGCTTTCTTT
TRBV5-1	.	.	TRBJ1-2	CASSLLRTNTNYGYTF	TGCGCCAGCAGCTTGCTTAGGACAAATACTAACTATGGCTACACCTTC
TRBV6-5	.	.	TRBJ2-1	CASSYSAGNLDEQFF	TGTGCCAGCAGTTACTCAGCAGGGAACTTGGATGAGCAGTTCTTC
TRBV7-8	.	.	TRBJ2-7	CASSFWESVQYF	TGTGCCAGCAGCTTCTGGGAGTCGGTGCAGTACTTC
TRBV19	.	.	TRBJ1-4	CASSKLSTEKLFF	TGTGCCAGTAGTAAATTATCAACTGAAAAACTGTTTTTT
TRBV6-5	.	.	TRBJ1-2	CASSYRGRGEGNGYTF	TGTGCCAGCAGTTACCGGGGCCGGGGGGAGGGAAACGGCTACACCTTC
TRBV6-6	.	TRBD2	TRBJ2-1	CASSPGTSSRNEQFF	TGTGCCAGCAGCCCCGGGACTAGTTCTAGGAATGAGCAGTTCTTC
TRBV6-5	few	.	TRBJ1-1	CASSYSGGNTEAFF	TGTGCCAGCAGTTACTCAGGGGGAAACACTGAAGCTTTCTTT
TRBV5-1	few	TRBD1	TRBJ1-2	CASSRGQGGYGYTF	TGCGCCAGCAGCCGGGGACAGGGAGGCTATGGCTACACCTTC
TRBV30	.	TRBD2	TRBJ2-7	CAWSVVGTSKLTEQYF	TGTGCCTGGAGTGTAGTTGGGACTAGTAAATTGACCGAGCAGTACTTC
TRBV12-3/TRBV12-4	.	TRBD1	TRBJ1-1	CAVNRGGITEAFF	TGTGCCGTGAACAGGGGGGGTATCACTGAAGCTTTCTTT
TRBV30	.	.	TRBJ1-3	CAWSVGYGSGNTIYF	TGTGCCTGGAGTGTGGGCTATGGGTCTGGAAACACCATATATTTT
TRBV4-1	few	.	TRBJ1-2	CASSQVGLLGGYTF	TGCGCCAGCAGCCAAGTCGGCCTTCTAGGGGGCTACACCTTC
TRBV5-8	.	.	TRBJ1-5	CASSSANRDDQPQHF	TGTGCCAGCAGCTCCGCCAACAGGGACGATCAGCCCCAGCATTTT
TRBV2	.	.	TRBJ1-1	CASTMGRADEAFF	TGTGCCAGCACTATGGGGAGGGCAGATGAAGCTTTCTTT
TRBV30	.	TRBD1	TRBJ1-1	CAWNRGSGTEAFF	TGTGCCTGGAACAGGGGAAGCGGGACTGAAGCTTTCTTT
TRBV5-1	.	.	TRBJ2-5	CASSLSPRETQYF	TGCGCCAGCAGCTTAAGCCCCCGAGAGACCCAGTACTTC
TRBV10-3	.	.	TRBJ1-5	CAIRTGGGSNQPQHF	TGTGCCATCCGAACGGGGGGCGGCAGCAATCAGCCCCAGCATTTT
TRBV5-4	.	.	TRBJ1-6	CASSLNSGGENNSPLHF	TGTGCCAGCAGCTTGAACTCAGGAGGGGAGAATAATTCACCCCTCCACTTT
TRBV2	few	.	TRBJ1-2	CASSENPIVKNNYGYTF	TGTGCCAGCAGTGAAAACCCGATTGTCAAGAATAACTATGGCTACACCTTC
TRBV7-2	once	.	TRBJ1-6	CASSLTTSSYNSPLHF	TGTGCCAGCAGCTTAACGACTAGCTCCTATAATTCACCCCTCCACTTT
TRBV21-1	.	.	TRBJ1-2	CASSANRDRRADGYTF	TGTGCCAGCAGCGCGAACCGGGACAGGAGAGCGGATGGCTACACCTTC
TRBV11-1	once	.	TRBJ1-6	CASNPGTNSPLHF	TGTGCCAGCAATCCGGGAACTAATTCACCCCTCCACTTT
TRBV5-1	.	.	TRBJ2-6	CASSHPNGRAGANVLTF	TGCGCCAGCAGCCACCCTAACGGCAGGGCCGGGGCCAACGTCCTGACTTTC
TRBV19	few	.	TRBJ1-3	CASRGFSSGNTIYF	TGTGCCAGTAGGGGATTCTCCTCTGGAAACACCATATATTTT
TRBV9	.	.	TRBJ2-1	CASSVDWTVNEQFF	TGTGCCAGCAGCGTAGATTGGACCGTCAATGAGCAGTTCTTC
TRBV12-5	.	.	TRBJ1-1	CASGSMEGLDTEAFF	TGTGCTAGTGGTTCCATGGAGGGCTTGGACACTGAAGCTTTCTTT
TRBV5-4	.	TRBD2	TRBJ2-3	CASSRGLAGEDTQYF	TGTGCCAGCAGCCGGGGACTAGCGGGAGAAGATACGCAGTATTTT
TRBV30	.	TRBD1	TRBJ1-1	CAWRGQGAGTEAFF	TGTGCCTGGAGAGGACAGGGGGCCGGCACTGAAGCTTTCTTT
TRBV28	.	.	TRBJ2-7	CASSSYDGYEQYF	TGTGCCAGCAGTTCATACGACGGCTACGAGCAGTACTTC
TRBV2	.	TRBD1	TRBJ1-4	CASNPDRVKGEKLFF	TGTGCCAGCAACCCGGACAGGGTAAAAGGAGAAAAACTGTTTTTT
TRBV7-9	few	TRBD1	TRBJ1-1	CASSWEVTGGNTEAFF	TGTGCCAGCAGCTGGGAGGTGACAGGGGGTAACACTGAAGCTTTCTTT
TRBV30	few	TRBD1	TRBJ1-3	CAWSGGQVFSGNTIYF	TGTGCCTGGAGTGGAGGACAGGTCTTCTCTGGAAACACCATATATTTT
TRBV24-1	.	TRBD1	TRBJ2-1	CATSEAGTGVNEQFF	TGTGCCACCAGTGAGGCCGGGACAGGGGTTAATGAGCAGTTCTTC